A selection of T cell receptor beta chains follows, all from one sample in a study of blood T cell repertoires in COVID-19. Clones were read by immunoSEQ multiplex PCR, and TCRdb kept only the in-frame ones, dropping some. Of around 250,000 clones listed, 90% were seen once; the top ten hold under 2.5%. Sequenced: peripheral blood. These receptors were taken from a woman aged 55-69 years with COVID-19, enrolled during active disease. CDR3s include the opening cysteine and the closing phenylalanine or tryptophan. A D gene is named only where the DNA matches it firmly. The size of a clone is reported for some rows only, either as once, few or many, or as a class for expanded clones.

J gene	V gene	clone size	D gene	CDR3 protein	CDR3 DNA
TRBJ1-2	TRBV21-1	NA	NA	CASSSGQGSYGYTF	TGTGCCAGCAGCAGTGGACAGGGCAGCTATGGCTACACCTTC
TRBJ2-7	TRBV7-3	NA	TRBD1	CASSPSPGTAYEQYF	TGTGCCAGCAGCCCCTCGCCTGGGACAGCATACGAGCAGTACTTC
TRBJ2-5	TRBV6-5	NA	TRBD1	CASSWDRGAETQYF	TGTGCCAGCAGTTGGGACAGGGGGGCAGAGACCCAGTACTTC
TRBJ2-7	TRBV7-9	NA	TRBD1	CASSGPGTGSVYEQYF	TGTGCCAGCAGCGGTCCCGGGACAGGGTCCGTATACGAGCAGTACTTC
TRBJ1-5	TRBV7-2	NA	NA	CASSPWGVGNQPQHF	TGTGCCAGCAGCCCTTGGGGGGTGGGGAACCAGCCCCAGCATTTT
TRBJ1-3	TRBV11-2	NA	NA	CASSSQGLGIVENTIYF	TGTGCCAGCAGCTCTCAGGGACTGGGTATAGTCGAAAACACCATATATTTT
TRBJ1-4	TRBV2	NA	NA	CASSDRDNEKLFF	TGTGCCAGCAGTGACAGGGATAATGAAAAACTGTTTTTT
TRBJ2-5	TRBV4-2	NA	NA	CASSHPGARETQYF	TGTGCCAGCAGCCATCCAGGGGCTAGGGAGACCCAGTACTTC
TRBJ2-7	TRBV6-2/TRBV6-3	NA	TRBD1	CASSRSLTGGSYEQYF	TGTGCCAGCAGCCGATCCCTGACAGGGGGCTCCTACGAGCAGTACTTC
TRBJ1-2	TRBV12-5	NA	NA	CASGLPGRGYTF	TGTGCTAGTGGTTTGCCCGGGAGGGGCTACACCTTC
TRBJ1-5	TRBV12-3/TRBV12-4	few	NA	CASSAGFNQPQHF	TGTGCCAGCAGTGCAGGATTCAATCAGCCCCAGCATTTT
TRBJ1-1	TRBV29-1	NA	NA	CSVEFAGDGHTEAFF	TGCAGCGTTGAGTTCGCCGGGGATGGGCACACTGAAGCTTTCTTT
TRBJ2-1	TRBV7-3	once	TRBD1	CASRAPGQGVDEQFF	TGTGCCAGCAGGGCGCCGGGACAGGGCGTCGATGAGCAGTTCTTC
TRBJ2-5	TRBV9	NA	TRBD2	CASSSPGERGGRTQYF	TGTGCCAGCAGCTCCCCCGGGGAGCGGGGGGGCCGGACCCAGTACTTC
TRBJ2-1	TRBV12-3/TRBV12-4	NA	NA	CASSFFAVGEQFF	TGTGCCAGCAGTTTTTTTGCGGTCGGGGAACAGTTCTTC
TRBJ2-1	TRBV7-2	once	TRBD2	CASSFSSGSSYNEQFF	TGTGCCAGCAGCTTTTCTAGCGGGAGCTCCTACAATGAGCAGTTCTTC
TRBJ1-2	TRBV24-1	NA	NA	CATSDSGSARTSYTF	TGTGCCACCAGTGACTCAGGGTCAGCACGAACGAGCTACACCTTC
TRBJ1-3	TRBV7-7	NA	TRBD1	CASSSGTGGGNTIYF	TGTGCTAGCAGCTCCGGGACAGGGGGTGGAAACACCATATATTTT
TRBJ2-7	TRBV7-2	NA	TRBD2	CASSSIPGTSVDEQYF	TGTGCCAGCAGCAGCATACCCGGGACTAGCGTGGACGAGCAGTACTTC
TRBJ2-2	TRBV24-1	NA	TRBD1	CATSAGRQGNTGELFF	TGTGCCACCAGTGCAGGGAGACAGGGTAACACCGGGGAGCTGTTTTTT
TRBJ2-7	TRBV9	once	TRBD1	CASSAHGQASYEQYF	TGTGCCAGCAGCGCTCACGGACAGGCCTCCTACGAGCAGTACTTC
TRBJ1-1	TRBV12-3/TRBV12-4	NA	NA	CASNRGGNTEAFF	TGTGCCAGCAACCGGGGGGGGAACACTGAAGCTTTCTTT
TRBJ1-6	TRBV7-2	NA	NA	CASSLRRTNSPLHF	TGTGCCAGCAGCTTGAGGAGAACCAATTCACCCCTCCACTTT
TRBJ1-2	TRBV11-3	NA	NA	CASSLGGPRGGYTF	TGTGCCAGCAGCTTAGGAGGGCCCCGGGGAGGCTACACCTTC
TRBJ1-6	TRBV7-9	NA	TRBD1	CASSLRQGISPLHF	TGTGCCAGCAGCTTAAGACAGGGGATTTCACCCCTCCACTTT
TRBJ2-1	TRBV19	NA	TRBD2	CASSIFSGGAGEQFF	TGTGCCAGTAGTATATTCAGCGGGGGGGCAGGAGAGCAGTTCTTC
TRBJ2-7	TRBV28	NA	NA	CASSPTGRGLTSYEQYF	TGTGCCAGCAGTCCCACGGGGCGGGGCCTTACCTCCTACGAGCAGTACTTC
TRBJ1-1	TRBV10-2	NA	NA	CASRDSSTEAFF	TGCGCCAGCAGGGACTCGAGCACTGAAGCTTTCTTT
TRBJ2-5	TRBV10-3	NA	NA	CAISTLQGRRETQYF	TGTGCCATCAGCACCCTACAGGGTCGGCGAGAGACCCAGTACTTC
TRBJ2-5	TRBV7-8	NA	NA	CASSLAGRLETQYF	TGTGCCAGCAGCTTAGCGGGCAGGTTAGAGACCCAGTACTTC
TRBJ1-4	TRBV2	NA	TRBD1	CASSKDRVRLFF	TGTGCCAGCAGTAAGGACAGGGTGAGACTGTTTTTT
TRBJ1-6	TRBV5-1	NA	NA	CASSLVSGSNSPLHF	TGCGCCAGCAGCTTGGTGTCGGGGAGCAATTCACCCCTCCACTTT
TRBJ1-2	TRBV19	NA	TRBD1	CASSISTGGYGYTF	TGTGCCAGTAGTATCTCTACAGGGGGCTATGGCTACACCTTC
TRBJ1-2	TRBV7-2	NA	TRBD1	CASSLGQLYGYTF	TGTGCCAGCAGCTTGGGACAGCTCTATGGCTACACCTTC
TRBJ2-1	TRBV15	NA	NA	CATSRDSHNEQFF	TGTGCCACCAGCAGGGACAGCCACAATGAGCAGTTCTTC
TRBJ2-7	TRBV5-4	NA	TRBD1	CASSPRGQAYEQYF	TGTGCCAGCAGCCCCAGGGGACAGGCCTACGAGCAGTACTTC
TRBJ2-3	TRBV9	NA	NA	CASSAAGDPSTDTQYF	TGTGCCAGCAGCGCCGCAGGGGACCCGAGCACAGATACGCAGTATTTT
TRBJ1-1	TRBV5-4	NA	NA	CASSRTGSGLTEAFF	TGTGCCAGCAGTCGTACAGGGTCGGGGTTAACTGAAGCTTTCTTT